Described below is a single T cell receptor (beta chain) sequence and its context. What it recognizes is unknown. The sample belongs to a study of pediatric ulcerative colitis. General study points: A couple of rectal clonotypes were found only in ulcerative colitis patients, all of them. Blood-rectal clonal overlap within each person was significantly higher in ulcerative colitis patients than controls.

The germline V gene has CDR1 SGHVS and CDR2 FQNEAQ. There are 14 residues in the CDR3. Between the trimmed V and J ends, which lost 1 base and 3 bases, there was a span of 9 bases. The assay was run at survey level. Each sample received Survey-level depth of up to 500,000 reads. Libraries were prepared by immunoSEQ multiplex PCR; TCRdb keeps only in-frame clonotypes and omits some of them. The repertoire has about 36,000 clones, less than 85% of them found once; the top ten carry less than 30%. V usage is TRBV7-8 and J usage is TRBJ2-5, with a tentative D call TRBD2 (6 bases). The sequence came from a girl aged 5 to 17 with moderate ulcerative colitis. The sample comprised blood. The CDR3 region has the DNA TGTGCCAGCAGCTTAGTGGGGGGTGAAGAGACCCAGTACTTC. It yields the protein CASSLVGGEETQYF.